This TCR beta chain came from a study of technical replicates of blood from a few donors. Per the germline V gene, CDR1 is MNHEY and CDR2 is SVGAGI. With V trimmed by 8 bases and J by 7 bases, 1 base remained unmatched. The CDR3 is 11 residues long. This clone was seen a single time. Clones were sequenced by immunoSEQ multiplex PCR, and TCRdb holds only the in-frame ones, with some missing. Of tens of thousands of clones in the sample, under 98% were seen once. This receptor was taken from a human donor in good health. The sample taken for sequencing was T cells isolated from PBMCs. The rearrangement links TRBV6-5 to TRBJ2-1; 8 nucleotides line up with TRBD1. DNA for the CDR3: TGTGCCAGCCGACAGGGGAATGAGCAGTTCTTC. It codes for CASRQGNEQFF.